The present T cell receptor (beta chain) was sequenced within a study of blood T cell repertoires in COVID-19. Overall study context: Acute and convalescent COVID-19 samples came from the United States, Italy and Spain.

Libraries were prepared by immunoSEQ multiplex PCR; TCRdb keeps only in-frame clonotypes and omits some of them. This table holds 140,000 to 150,000 clones, around nine tenths found once. Germline loops: CDR1 MNHEY, CDR2 SVGAGI. V lost 7 bases, J lost 6 bases, and 13 bases lay in between. This CDR3 has 12 amino acids. The chain couples TRBV6-5 to TRBJ2-7; TRBD2 is a possible D gene (5 bases). The clonotype originates from a human donor in a cohort sampled during active COVID-19. Sequencing used peripheral blood. The chain's CDR3 is CASTQVGGEQYF. In DNA, the CDR3 is TGTGCCAGCACCCAGGTAGGAGGCGAGCAGTACTTC.